This TCR beta chain was sequenced in a study of T cell repertoires in cytomegalovirus infection (dated by TCRdb to the late 2010s). About the investigation overall: The peptide stimulations were aimed at well-studied HLA-B-restricted epitopes as well as recently identified HLA-C-restricted CMV epitopes, whose presentation resists viral immunomodulation. Because public TCR beta signatures pointed to carriage of CMV infection together with the matching HLA type, the HLA type of each donor mattered for the analysis.

The paper's findings and limits, for the study overall: In the ex vivo response, HLA-C-restricted CMV-specific TCR beta clonotypes were dominant, and in two of eight donors the single most frequent clonotype came from this HLA-C-restricted group. In both this cohort and an independent roughly 350-donor cohort, the cumulative frequency of public TCR beta family members distinguished carriers of CMV infection plus the relevant HLA type.

The treatment or condition label here, explained by the study, means: in vitro stimulation with specific CMV peptide epitopes to enrich CMV-specific T cells. Taken from the germline V gene, the CDR1 and CDR2 loops are ENHRY and SYGVKD. After removal of 0 bases from V and 7 bases from J, the junction retains 5 bases not matched to a gene. The CDR3 contains 15 residues, cysteine and phenylalanine counted. The only DNA kept is the CDR3, 45 bases in frame from the first base. TCRdb names Illumina HiSeq 1500 as the instrument used. TCRdb redid the processing of the public reads, applying fastp at Q25 and MiXCR, and retained in-frame beta chains. Each CDR3 protein appears once, grouped with its most common genes and DNA. The sample profile shows approximately 1,000,000 distinct CDR3 sequences; roughly 30% of them were found once. The biggest ten clones account for 11% to 15% of the sample. Concerning this clonotype: Its antigen target is currently unknown. No clone much larger than this one lies a single base away; base qualities are absent.

The sample was cultured CD8+ T cells from PBMCs, taken from culture after CMV antigen stimulation. The receptor chain draws on TRBV10-3 and TRBJ2-2, and 7 junction bases match TRBD1. The TCR sequence derives from a human donor in good health (CMV status not recorded). Some clones in this sample may be carry-over from other donors' samples. The bases read TGTGCCATCAGTGAGTCCGACAGGGAAGGCGGGGAGCTGTTTTTT. Its product reads: CAISESDREGGELFF.